This T cell receptor beta chain was documented in a study of PD-1 blockade in mismatch repair-deficient tumors. Overall study: All were previously treated, progressing patients with about a dozen mismatch repair-deficient cancer types.

A remark on this clone: No antigen is known for it.

Repertoires were generated with immunoSEQ multiplex PCR, while TCRdb's copy carries only in-frame clones and drops some. The repertoire includes around 50,000 clones, about 80% of them detected once, and about 3% sits in the top ten. Whole-study results and caveats: After pembrolizumab, tumor-resident clones rose rapidly, then generally contracted before radiologic responses.

The CDR3 runs 17 residues. Per the germline V gene, CDR1 is LNHDA and CDR2 is SQIVND (reference sequence). Between the trimmed V and J ends, which lost 0 bases and 5 bases, there was a span of 19 bases. TCRs were sequenced from a few patients responding to pembrolizumab. The sequence was collected from an adult with mismatch repair-deficient cancer. The source material was peripheral blood, sampled 4 weeks after starting pembrolizumab. V usage is TRBV19 and J usage is TRBJ1-1; D is undetermined. The CDR3 loop is CASSIDFFRGKGTEAFF. The CDR3 DNA reads TGTGCCAGTAGTATAGATTTTTTTCGGGGAAAGGGTACTGAAGCTTTCTTT.